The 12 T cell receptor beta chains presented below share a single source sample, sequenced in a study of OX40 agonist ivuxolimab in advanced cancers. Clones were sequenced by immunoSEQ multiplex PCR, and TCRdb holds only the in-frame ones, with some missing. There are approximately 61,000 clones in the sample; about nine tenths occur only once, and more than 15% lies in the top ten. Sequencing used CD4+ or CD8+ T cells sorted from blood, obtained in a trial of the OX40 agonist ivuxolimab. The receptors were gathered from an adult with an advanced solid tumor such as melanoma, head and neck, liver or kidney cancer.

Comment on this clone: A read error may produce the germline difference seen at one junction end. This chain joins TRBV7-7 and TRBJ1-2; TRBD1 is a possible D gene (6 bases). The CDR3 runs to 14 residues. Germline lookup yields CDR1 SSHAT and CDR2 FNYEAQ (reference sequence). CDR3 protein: CASSFDRLSYGYTF. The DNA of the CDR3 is TGTGCTAGCAGCTTCGACAGGCTGTCCTATGGCTACACCTTC.

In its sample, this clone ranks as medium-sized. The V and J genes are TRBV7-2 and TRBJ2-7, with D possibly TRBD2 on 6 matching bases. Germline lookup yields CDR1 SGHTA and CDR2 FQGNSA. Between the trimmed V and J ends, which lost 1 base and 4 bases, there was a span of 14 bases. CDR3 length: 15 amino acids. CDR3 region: CASSLGDSPSYEQYF. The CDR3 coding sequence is TGTGCCAGCAGCTTAGGGGACTCACCATCATACGAGCAGTACTTC.

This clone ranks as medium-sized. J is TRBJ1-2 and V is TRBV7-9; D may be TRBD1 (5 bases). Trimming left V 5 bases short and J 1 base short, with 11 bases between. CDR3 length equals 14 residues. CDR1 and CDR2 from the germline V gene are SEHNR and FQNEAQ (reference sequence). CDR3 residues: CASSPPGDNYGYTF. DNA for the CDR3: TGTGCCAGCAGCCCCCCGGGGGATAACTATGGCTACACCTTC.

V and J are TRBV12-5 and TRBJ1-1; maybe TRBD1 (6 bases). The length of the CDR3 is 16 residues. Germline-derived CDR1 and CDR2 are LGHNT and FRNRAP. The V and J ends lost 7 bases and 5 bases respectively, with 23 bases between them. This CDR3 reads CASVPRWNRVRTEAFF. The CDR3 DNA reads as TGTGCTAGTGTCCCACGGTGGAACAGGGTGAGAACTGAAGCTTTCTTT.

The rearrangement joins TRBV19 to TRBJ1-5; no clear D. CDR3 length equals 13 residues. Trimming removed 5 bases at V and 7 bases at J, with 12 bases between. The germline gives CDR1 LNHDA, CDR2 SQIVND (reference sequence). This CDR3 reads CASSLGSPQPQHF. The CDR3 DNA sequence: TGTGCCAGTAGTTTGGGGTCCCCGCAGCCCCAGCATTTT.

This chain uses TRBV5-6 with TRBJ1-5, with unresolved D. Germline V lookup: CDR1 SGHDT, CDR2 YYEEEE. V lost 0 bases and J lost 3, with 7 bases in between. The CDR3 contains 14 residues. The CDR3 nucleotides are TGTGCCAGCAGCTTGGGACCGACCAATCAGCCCCAGCATTTT. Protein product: CASSLGPTNQPQHF.

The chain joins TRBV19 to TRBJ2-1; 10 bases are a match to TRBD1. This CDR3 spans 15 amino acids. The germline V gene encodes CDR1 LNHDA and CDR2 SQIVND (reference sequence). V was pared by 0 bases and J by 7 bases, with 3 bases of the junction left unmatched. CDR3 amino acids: CASSIDSGQGNEQFF. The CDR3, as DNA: TGTGCCAGTAGTATAGATTCGGGACAGGGGAATGAGCAGTTCTTC.

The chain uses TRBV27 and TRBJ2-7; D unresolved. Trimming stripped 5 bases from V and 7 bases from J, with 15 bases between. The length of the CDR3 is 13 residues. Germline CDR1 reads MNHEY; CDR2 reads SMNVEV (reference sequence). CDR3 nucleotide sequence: TGTGCCAGCAGTCTCTCCTCTACACTTGAGCAGTACTTC. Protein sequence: CASSLSSTLEQYF.

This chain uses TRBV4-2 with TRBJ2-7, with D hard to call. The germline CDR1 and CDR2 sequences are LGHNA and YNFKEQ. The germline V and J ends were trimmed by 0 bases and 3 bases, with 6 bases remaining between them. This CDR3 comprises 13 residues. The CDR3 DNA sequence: TGTGCCAGCAGCCAAGATAAGAGCTACGAGCAGTACTTC. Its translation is CASSQDKSYEQYF.

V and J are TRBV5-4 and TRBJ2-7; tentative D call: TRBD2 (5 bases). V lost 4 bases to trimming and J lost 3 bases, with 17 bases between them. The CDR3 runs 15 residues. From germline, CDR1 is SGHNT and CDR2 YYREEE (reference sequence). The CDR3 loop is CASSEAGVVVYEQYF. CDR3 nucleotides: TGTGCCAGCAGCGAGGCCGGGGTTGTTGTCTACGAGCAGTACTTC.

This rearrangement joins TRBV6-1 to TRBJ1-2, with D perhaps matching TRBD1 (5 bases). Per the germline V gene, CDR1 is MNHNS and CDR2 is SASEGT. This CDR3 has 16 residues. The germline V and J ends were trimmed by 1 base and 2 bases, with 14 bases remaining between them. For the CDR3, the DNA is TGTGCCAGCAGTGAAGGGGGGGGTCCCGCAAACTATGGCTACACCTTC. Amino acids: CASSEGGGPANYGYTF.

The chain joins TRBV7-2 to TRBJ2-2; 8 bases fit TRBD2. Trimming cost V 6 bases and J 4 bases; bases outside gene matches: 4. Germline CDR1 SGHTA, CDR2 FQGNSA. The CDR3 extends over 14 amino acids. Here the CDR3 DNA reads TGTGCCAGCAGTATCGGGACTAGCACCGGGGAGCTGTTTTTT. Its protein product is CASSIGTSTGELFF.